This is a list of T cell receptor beta chains from one sample in a study of T cells in narcolepsy. Profiling relied on immunoSEQ multiplex PCR, and the TCRdb table lists in-frame clones only, not all of them. The data hold nearly 25,000 clones, with roughly two thirds observed a single time. The specimen was memory (CD45RA-) CD4+ T cells from blood. These receptor sequences come from a human donor in good health. The conserved cysteine and the conserved F or W are not part of the CDR3 here.

V	J	CDR3
TRBV7-9	TRBJ2-7	ASSLYSGSDEQY
TRBV11-3	TRBJ1-1	ASSLQGHTEAF
TRBV5-1	TRBJ2-3	ASSEGAFSTDTQY
TRBV2	TRBJ1-1	ASTGGEGTEAF
TRBV4-3	TRBJ2-3	ASSQGQGGARTDTQY
TRBV30	TRBJ2-2	AWGPKGPNTGELF
TRBV27	TRBJ1-5	ASSPLGGSSGQPQH
TRBV5-6	TRBJ1-2	ASSPDRRVSGGYT
TRBV2	TRBJ2-1	ASSEYGRLLNEQF
TRBV6-5	TRBJ1-5	ASSTNTGQPQH
TRBV7-6	TRBJ2-1	ASSLGTGGQEQF
TRBV27	-	ASSFGIGTYEQY
TRBV19	TRBJ1-4	ASSIGGQAQLRLF
TRBV15	TRBJ1-2	ATSREGFGGYT
TRBV4-1	TRBJ1-2	ASSTRAGSKNYGYT
TRBV18	TRBJ2-1	ASSPYRDGYNEQF
TRBV18	TRBJ2-1	ASSPPGGAKNEQF
TRBV5-1	TRBJ2-1	ASSLEASSSYNEQF
TRBV4-1	TRBJ1-5	ASSQVDLGLSNQPQH
TRBV25-1	TRBJ2-6	ASTDTRSGANVLT
TRBV5-3	TRBJ2-7	ARSLWVSGRGYEQY
TRBV4-1	TRBJ1-1	ASSPQGWVNTEAF
TRBV28	TRBJ2-7	ASSFRVWGTGVYEQY
TRBV6-1	TRBJ2-7	ASSEYSPEQY
TRBV27	TRBJ2-3	ASSSLSSGGTDTQY
TRBV28	TRBJ1-1	ASSRGRVSEAF
TRBV6-1	TRBJ2-1	ASRLREGQYNEQF
TRBV15	TRBJ2-5	ATRTGAQTVETQY
TRBV18	TRBJ1-2	ASSVGQETYGYT
TRBV6-1	-	ASNPSGGGSYEQY
TRBV6-6	TRBJ2-5	ASSPEIGQY
TRBV5-4	TRBJ2-5	ASSLDQGRGETQY
TRBV11-2	TRBJ1-1	ASSISASDTEAF
TRBV6-6	TRBJ2-7	ASSYGDGYEQY
TRBV4-3	TRBJ2-1	ASSQVGGYEQF
TRBV6-5	TRBJ1-5	ASSQGFRQPQH
TRBV5-4	TRBJ1-4	ASSSGPQQEEKLF